This T cell receptor beta chain was documented in a study of shared clonotypes between healthy human individuals. Study observations and caveats: Non-shared clonotypes were found to have lower generation probabilities than the clonotypes that were shared by all four of the sorted-subset donors.

As to this clone: The antigen remains undetermined.

V shed 2 bases and J 0 bases; nucleotides not matched to a gene: 8. The CDR3 loop spans 17 amino acids. Germline CDR1 reads SGHDN; CDR2 reads FVKESK. Replicate PCRs run on sorted subsets employed around 200 ng DNA, 25,000 to 35,000 T cell genomes. Measured with immunoSEQ multiplex PCR; TCRdb has only the in-frame clones, and not every one. Here the sample spans more than 1,200,000 clones, approximately 98.5% being singletons. The source material was naive CD4+ T cells sorted from blood. The subset: CD45RA+ positively selected. This receptor was identified in a man aged 30-40 years in good health. This chain links TRBV14 with TRBJ2-3; 7 nucleotides align to TRBD2. The CDR3 DNA reads as TGTGCCAGCAGCCAATATAGGGGTAGCGGGAGCACAGATACGCAGTATTTT. The encoded protein is CASSQYRGSGSTDTQYF.